The clone carrying this T cell receptor beta chain has only a few counts. This may be a read error: a much more frequent sequence differs by one nucleotide. Axillary draining lymph nodes of breast cancer patients supplied the node samples. The data derive from a study of breast tumors, draining lymph nodes, adjacent tissues. Germline CDR1 and CDR2: DFQATT and SNEGSKA (reference sequence). This CDR3 spans 17 amino acids. Via MiXCR, TCRdb re-called the multiplex PCR reads, giving one row per CDR3 protein. The data contain around 120,000 distinct CDR3 sequences, less than 20% of them singletons. The chain carries TRBV20-1 and TRBJ2-3; 7 bases line up with TRBD2. The sequencing sample was made of axillary lymph node tissue. This receptor was taken from a female donor with breast cancer. Some clones in this sample may be carry-over from other donors' samples. The CDR3 coding sequence is TGCAGTGCTAGAGATAGCGGGTGGCGGGAGTTCTCAGATACGCGGTATTTT. This encodes CSARDSGWREFSDTRYF.